The clone carrying this T cell receptor (beta chain) was counted between two and nine times. TCRdb's copy holds only in-frame clones and misses some; the assay was immunoSEQ multiplex PCR. The table lists around 120,000 clones, around 85% of them singletons. These data are taken from a study of PD-L1 blockade in urothelial cancer. Study-wide background: Researchers looked at the blood 3 weeks (second dose) and 6 weeks after treatment began.

Urothelial carcinoma, locally advanced or metastatic, affected the patients. Each individual provided 1 to 8 samples (taken pretreatment and on-treatment). Germline CDR1 and CDR2: MGHRA and YSYEKL. The CDR3 loop spans 14 amino acids. V was shortened by 4 bases and J by 3 bases, with 9 bases between the two germline ends. The clonotype comes from a man aged 45-60 years with urothelial cancer. This material consisted of PBMCs, taken around atezolizumab (anti-PD-L1) treatment. The chain combines TRBV4-1 with TRBJ2-2; maybe TRBD2 (5 bases). The CDR3 DNA sequence: TGCGCCAGCAGCCCGTTGGAGGACACCGGGGAGCTGTTTTTT. Translated: CASSPLEDTGELFF.